These 5 T cell receptor beta chains came from one sample sequenced in a study of blood T cell repertoires in COVID-19. Method: immunoSEQ multiplex PCR; TCRdb's copy keeps in-frame clones and lacks some. The sample contains some 260,000 clones, roughly 82% of which appear only once. The sequencing input was peripheral blood. The receptor set was obtained from an elderly woman with active or convalescent COVID-19.

The CDR3 is CASSSGQPGTSGGTDTQYF. CDR3 sequence (DNA): TGCGCCAGCAGCTCGGGACAGCCCGGGACTAGCGGGGGCACAGATACGCAGTATTTT. This chain connects TRBV5-1 to TRBJ2-3, with TRBD2 matching over 13 bases. This CDR3 has 19 residues. The germline CDR1 and CDR2 sequences are SGHRS and YFSETQ. V lost 3 bases and J lost 1; bases outside the gene matches: 11. The variable domain in full, completed from reference TRBV5-1 and TRBJ2-3, reads KAGVTQTPRYLIKTRGQQVTLSCSPISGHRSVSWYQQTPGQGLQFLFEYFSETQRNKGNFPGRFSGRQFSNSRSEMNVSTLELGDSALYLCASSSGQPGTSGGTDTQYFGPGTRLTVL.

This clone appeared once. Other DNA sequences in the sample encode the same CDR3. V gene TRBV18 combines with J gene TRBJ2-6, with D hard to call. There are 16 residues in the CDR3. V gave up 1 base and J gave up 0 bases, with 7 bases separating them. Looked up from germline, CDR1 is KGHSH and CDR2 is LQKENI. The CDR3 here is CASSPQSSSGANVLTF. CDR3 sequence (DNA): TGTGCCAGCTCACCACAATCTTCCTCTGGGGCCAACGTCCTGACTTTC.

The V gene is TRBV5-6, the J gene TRBJ2-3; TRBD2 agrees at 11 bases. This CDR3 is 16 amino acids long. CDR1 SGHDT and CDR2 YYEEEE come from the germline V gene. Trimming took 4 bases from V and 2 from J; bases not matched to a gene: 6. The DNA of the CDR3 is TGTGCCAGCAGCCACACTAGCGGGGGAAACACAGATACGCAGTATTTT. As protein: CASSHTSGGNTDTQYF.

This chain links TRBV3-1 (or the pseudogene TRBV3-2) with TRBJ1-1; D call uncertain. This CDR3 is 12 amino acids long. V was clipped by 4 bases and J by 11 bases, with 14 bases between them. Per germline, CDR1 LGHDT and CDR2 YNNKEL (reference sequence). CDR3 in DNA: TGTGCCAGCAGCCCTGATCGGCTCAGGGCTTTCTTT. It is translated as CASSPDRLRAFF.

The rearrangement links TRBV5-1 to TRBJ1-2, with unresolved D. The CDR3 has 15 amino acids. Deletions cut 7 bases from V and 2 bases from J, with 18 bases between. Germline CDR1 reads SGHRS; CDR2 reads YFSETQ. Here the CDR3 DNA reads TGCGCCAGCCAAAAGCTCGGGGAAGGGAACTATGGCTACACCTTC. Its protein is CASQKLGEGNYGYTF. The full variable domain, in which reference TRBV5-1 and TRBJ1-2 provide the parts outside the CDR3, is KAGVTQTPRYLIKTRGQQVTLSCSPISGHRSVSWYQQTPGQGLQFLFEYFSETQRNKGNFPGRFSGRQFSNSRSEMNVSTLELGDSALYLCASQKLGEGNYGYTFGSGTRLTVV.